This T cell receptor beta chain was captured by sequencing in a study of cytomegalovirus exposure and HLA in healthy donors. General study results and limits: It was only CMV serostatus that was available as immune exposure information. In a later analysis, at a false discovery rate of 0.05, approximately 16,000 TCR beta sequences were associated with HLA alleles.

PCR primers comprised 60 Vbeta and 13 Jbeta primers. Using immunoSEQ multiplex PCR, the repertoire was profiled, and TCRdb retains in-frame clones only, with some absent. The sample shows some 130,000 clones, 80% to 85% of them seen only once. This clone was seen once. Antigen specificity is unknown. Germline-derived CDR1 and CDR2 are MDHEN and SYDVKM. The CDR3 runs 19 residues. After removal of 6 bases from V and 0 bases from J, the junction contained 8 bases not matched to a gene. The TCR was taken from a male donor in good health and CMV-seropositive. V is TRBV28 and J is TRBJ2-6, with TRBD2 matching over 13 bases. Sequencing input: PBMCs. The CDR3 DNA sequence: TGTGCCAGCAGCCGACTAGCGGGAGGTCTTTTCTCTGGGGCCAACGTCCTGACTTTC. Protein product: CASSRLAGGLFSGANVLTF.